A selection of T cell receptor beta chains follows, all from one sample in a study of T-cell memory formation after mild COVID-19. Using its own MiXCR run on the 5' RACE reads, TCRdb lists one record per CDR3 protein. The table has some 300,000 distinct CDR3 sequences, roughly 20% seen once. The sequenced sample consisted of PBMCs or a T cell subset sorted from them (not recorded which). The receptors shown here come from a man aged 18 to 30 who had mild COVID-19 (a few samples of this study predate the infection). Cell type and time point are not known. The CDR3 runs from the conserved cysteine through the conserved F or W. Each record gives: J gene, D gene, V gene, clone size, CDR3 DNA, CDR3 protein. The D gene is left open where the match is weak. Rows give clone size only sometimes, using once, few, many, or a class for an expanded clone.

TRBJ2-7 - TRBV12-3/TRBV12-4 - TGTGCCAGCAGTTTAGGGGGCTCGGGGCAGTACTTC CASSLGGSGQYF
TRBJ2-5 - TRBV15 - TGTGCCACCAGCAGAGATCTCGGGGTGGAGACCCAGTACTTC CATSRDLGVETQYF
TRBJ2-3 TRBD2 TRBV6-5 many TGTGCCAGCAGTTACTTGGGACTAGGGGGAGATACGCAGTATTTT CASSYLGLGGDTQYF
TRBJ2-5 - TRBV7-2 few TGTGCCAGCAGCTTCGGCGCGGGTTGGCGGGAGACCCAGTACTTC CASSFGAGWRETQYF
TRBJ2-1 - TRBV28 - TGTGCCAGCAGTTTATTAGAGCTCTCCTACAATGAGCAGTTCTTC CASSLLELSYNEQFF
TRBJ1-5 - TRBV29-1 few TGCAGCGTTGAAGAAGGGGGGAAGCCCCAGCATTTT CSVEEGGKPQHF
TRBJ2-7 - TRBV29-1 - TGCAGCGTTAGTCTGGCCGGGGTGGCCCACGAGCAGTACTTC CSVSLAGVAHEQYF
TRBJ1-6 TRBD1 TRBV27 - TGTGCCAGCAGTCGTAGGACAGGCCGGCCGGGGACACACCTCCACTTT CASSRRTGRPGTHLHF
TRBJ1-6 - TRBV4-3 few TGCGCCAGCAGCCAAGATAGGGGTTCCCTCCACTTT CASSQDRGSLHF
TRBJ2-7 - TRBV6-2/TRBV6-3 few TGTGCCAGCAGACTCCCTCGGGCGCGCGAGCAGTACTTC CASRLPRAREQYF
TRBJ1-1 TRBD1 TRBV20-1 - TGCAGTGCCGTCCCGACGAAACAGGGGGGCACTGAAGCTTTCTTT CSAVPTKQGGTEAFF
TRBJ1-4 - TRBV4-3 - TGCGCCAGCAGCGACCGACAGGCAACTAATGAAAAACTGTTTTTT CASSDRQATNEKLFF
TRBJ2-4 TRBD1 TRBV6-2/TRBV6-3 - TGTGCCAGCAGTTACTCTTTAGTCAGGACAGGGGAAAGAAACATTCAGTACTTC CASSYSLVRTGERNIQYF
TRBJ1-1 TRBD1 TRBV5-6 few TGTGCCAGCAGCTGCCTGACAGGGGATAGAGGTTGCGGCACTGAAGCTTTCTTT CASSCLTGDRGCGTEAFF
TRBJ1-1 - TRBV12-3/TRBV12-4 - TGTGCCAGCAGTTTAGTGCAGAGCAACACTGAAGCTTTCTTT CASSLVQSNTEAFF
TRBJ2-3 - TRBV5-1 many TGCGCCAGCAGCTTGACGCCAGATACGCAGTATTTT CASSLTPDTQYF
TRBJ2-4 - TRBV7-2 - TGTGCCAGCAGCTTAGCCCCGACAGTGTCGAACATTCAGTACTTC CASSLAPTVSNIQYF
TRBJ1-1 - TRBV4-1 - TGCGCCAGCAGCCCTACACCGGAGAACACTGAAGCTTTCTTT CASSPTPENTEAFF
TRBJ2-5 - TRBV20-1 - TGCAGTGCTAGAAACCCGGGAGCGCAAGAGACCCAGTACTTC CSARNPGAQETQYF
TRBJ1-2 - TRBV6-6 - TGTGCCAGCAGTCGACAGGTTCGGGTGAACTATGGCTACACCTTC CASSRQVRVNYGYTF
TRBJ1-6 - TRBV27 - TGTGCCAGCAGTTTAGTCGGCCGTCCGGCAGACTACTATAATTCACCCCTCCACTTT CASSLVGRPADYYNSPLHF
TRBJ2-7 - TRBV3-1 few TGTGCCAGCAGCCGGGGGGACAGCTCCTACGAGCAGTACTTC CASSRGDSSYEQYF
TRBJ2-3 - TRBV5-6 few TGTGCCAGCAGCTGGAACCCAGATACGCAGTATTTT CASSWNPDTQYF
TRBJ1-2 - TRBV6-5 - TGTGCCACGCTACAGTACTACTATGGCTACACCTTC CATLQYYYGYTF
TRBJ1-5 TRBD1 TRBV6-5 few TGTGCCAGCAGTTCCCGACAGGGGAATCAGCCCCAGCATTTT CASSSRQGNQPQHF
TRBJ1-2 - TRBV10-3 once TGTGCCACGAGGGAAGGAAGAAACTATGGCTACACCTTC CATREGRNYGYTF
TRBJ1-1 TRBD1 TRBV12-3/TRBV12-4 few TGTGCCAGCAGTATGGGGACAGGGAGGAACACTGAAGCTTTCTTT CASSMGTGRNTEAFF
TRBJ2-1 TRBD2 TRBV5-1 few TGCGCCAGCAGCTTGGCAGCGGGGGTCTACAATGAGCAGTTCTTC CASSLAAGVYNEQFF
TRBJ1-2 - TRBV5-1 many TGCGCCAGCAGCTTGTCCCCAGGGAACTATGGCTACACCTTC CASSLSPGNYGYTF
TRBJ1-5 TRBD1 TRBV6-5 - TGTGCCAGCAGTTACTCGGCCAGGGGGTCTTTGTCGCCCCAGCATTTT CASSYSARGSLSPQHF
TRBJ1-1 - TRBV3-1 - TGTGCCAGCAGCCAAGAAGGGTCTGACACTGAAGCTTTCTTT CASSQEGSDTEAFF
TRBJ2-3 TRBD1 TRBV10-3 - TGTGCCATCAGTGAGTTACAGGGGGCAGATACGCAGTATTTT CAISELQGADTQYF
TRBJ1-1 - TRBV29-1 - TGCAGCGTTTCTGGGGGAACTGAAGCTTTCTTT CSVSGGTEAFF
TRBJ2-2 - TRBV9 - TGTGCCAGCAGCGTCCTCGGGACCCTAGGCACCGGGGAGCTGTTTTTT CASSVLGTLGTGELFF
TRBJ2-1 - TRBV9 - TGTGCCAGCAGCGGGCTCTCAGGAACGGCTAACAATGAGCAGTTCTTC CASSGLSGTANNEQFF
TRBJ1-2 TRBD1 TRBV5-1 - TGCGCCAGCAGCTTGGCCTACCTAACACAGGGGAGAGGGGGCTACACCTTC CASSLAYLTQGRGGYTF
TRBJ2-2 TRBD2 TRBV5-1 - TGCGCCAGCAGTCTCCGACTAGCGGGGGTATCCGCCGGGGAGCTGTTTTTT CASSLRLAGVSAGELFF
TRBJ1-6 TRBD1 TRBV9 few TGTGCCAGCAGCTCCAAGGGGGACAGGGATTCACCCCTCCACTTT CASSSKGDRDSPLHF
TRBJ2-5 TRBD1 TRBV9 few TGTGCCAGCAGCGGACGGACAGGCACGACCGAAGAGACCCAGTACTTC CASSGRTGTTEETQYF
TRBJ2-3 TRBD2 TRBV4-2 few TGTGCCAGCACTCCCGGGGGGGGGCCAGATACGCAGTATTTT CASTPGGGPDTQYF
TRBJ2-3 TRBD1 TRBV11-2 many TGTGCCAGCAGCAACCGGGACAGGGGAAATACGCAGTATTTT CASSNRDRGNTQYF
TRBJ1-2 - TRBV6-2/TRBV6-3 - TGTGCCAGCAGGTCCGGGGGCGCTAAAACCTATGGCTACACCTTC CASRSGGAKTYGYTF
TRBJ1-1 TRBD1 TRBV27 few TGTGCCAGCAGTTTATACCAAACAGGGGTTGCGAACACTGAAGCTTTCTTT CASSLYQTGVANTEAFF
TRBJ2-5 TRBD2 TRBV20-1 few TGCAGTGCCAGAACTAGCGGGGGACTAGTACAGTACTTC CSARTSGGLVQYF
TRBJ2-1 - TRBV12-3/TRBV12-4 - TGTGCCAGCAGTTTTGGTAGTCCGAACTACAATGAGCAGTTCTTC CASSFGSPNYNEQFF
TRBJ2-2 TRBD2 TRBV12-3/TRBV12-4 few TGTGCCAGCAGTGCTACTAGCGCCGGGGAGCTGTTTTTT CASSATSAGELFF